This T cell receptor beta chain was observed in a study of cytomegalovirus exposure and HLA in healthy donors. Vbeta (60) and Jbeta (13) primers were used in the PCR. TCRdb keeps only in-frame clones here, not all; method: immunoSEQ multiplex PCR. This table holds approximately 83,000 clones, 75% to 85% found once. The CDR3 is made up of 14 amino acids. Germline CDR1 is SNHLY and CDR2 is FYNNEI. Trimming took off 5 bases at V and 7 bases at J, with 17 bases between the two ends. The sequence derives from a man between 18 and 29 years old in good health and CMV-seronegative. The sequenced sample consisted of PBMCs. The V and J genes are TRBV2 and TRBJ1-2; the D gene is possibly TRBD1 (5 bases). Written as DNA, the CDR3 is TGTGCCAGCAGTCTGGGCTGGCAGGGATTTGGCTACACCTTC. Amino acids: CASSLGWQGFGYTF.